This entry lists 28 T cell receptor beta chains sequenced from one sample in a study of a mutant IDH1 vaccine in newly diagnosed glioma. Time point here: baseline, week 1 (first vaccination visit). Treatment in this sample: pre-vaccination baseline after standard-of-care therapy. Clones were sequenced by immunoSEQ multiplex PCR, and TCRdb holds only the in-frame ones, with some missing. There are tens of thousands of clones in the sample; more than 90% occur only once, and roughly 2.5% lies in the top ten. This specimen consisted of PBMCs, obtained from a glioma patient treated with radiotherapy, temozolomide or both. The receptors come from a man in his fifties or sixties with glioma.

Note on this clone: One end of the junction fails to match germline, which may point to a read error. This chain connects TRBV7-7 to TRBJ2-5; 8 bases map to TRBD2. CDR1 SSHAT and CDR2 FNYEAQ come from the germline V gene (reference sequence). This CDR3 has 14 amino acids. The CDR3 DNA is TGTGCTAGCAGCCGCAGCGGGAGTGGAGAGACCCAGTACTTC. It translates to CASSRSGSGETQYF.

The chain carries TRBV5-1 and TRBJ2-2, with D possibly matching TRBD2 (7 bases). CDR3 length equals 15 residues. Trimming took 4 bases from V and 6 from J, leaving 16 bases between them. Germline CDR1 SGHRS, CDR2 YFSETQ. The CDR3, as DNA: TGCGCCAGCAGCCTAGGGGGGGGATCAGCCGGGGAGCTGTTTTTT. Translation: CASSLGGGSAGELFF.

V and J are TRBV27 and TRBJ1-2; D is uncertain. Trimming left V 8 bases short and J 1 base short, with 14 bases between. Germline CDR1 MNHEY, CDR2 SMNVEV (reference sequence). This CDR3 region has 14 residues. CDR3 sequence (DNA): TGTGCCAGCCCCGAAGGTACCTATAACTATGGCTACACCTTC. Translating it yields CASPEGTYNYGYTF.

Only a few counts were recorded for this clone. The gene calls are TRBV25-1 and TRBJ1-5; D possibly corresponds to TRBD1 (5 bases). V was trimmed by 7 bases and J by 2 bases, leaving 9 bases between them. Germline V gene lookup returns CDR1 MGHDK and CDR2 SYGVNS. This CDR3 has 13 residues. The CDR3 region is CASTGMGNQPQHF. DNA for the CDR3: TGTGCCAGCACAGGGATGGGCAATCAGCCCCAGCATTTT.

The chain employs TRBV10-1 and TRBJ2-7, with TRBD1 matching over 11 bases. Germline CDR1 and CDR2: WNHNN and SYGVQD (reference sequence). This CDR3 comprises 14 residues. J lost 5 bases, V lost 8 bases, and 8 bases had no gene match. CDR3 sequence (DNA): TGCGCCAGCTCGGACAGGGGGCACTTTGACGAGCAGTACTTC. It codes for CASSDRGHFDEQYF.

The J gene is TRBJ1-4, the V gene TRBV2; D is unclear. Germline-derived CDR1 and CDR2 are SNHLY and FYNNEI. V gave up 6 bases and J gave up 5 bases, with 10 bases separating them. This CDR3 comprises 13 residues. The CDR3 DNA sequence: TGTGCCAGCAGCCGGGATAGGAATGAAAAACTGTTTTTT. Its protein is CASSRDRNEKLFF.

The chain carries TRBV29-1 and TRBJ1-3; 8 bases fit TRBD1. Germline-derived CDR1 and CDR2 are SQVTM and ANQGSEA. The CDR3 loop spans 14 amino acids. V lost 4 bases and J lost 2; bases outside the gene matches: 4. The CDR3 region has the DNA TGCAGCGTTGCCAGGGGGCCCACTGGAAACACCATATATTTT. Translation: CSVARGPTGNTIYF.

This chain connects TRBV28 to TRBJ1-3, with a tentative D call TRBD1 (6 bases). CDR3 length equals 14 residues. The germline gives CDR1 MDHEN, CDR2 SYDVKM. Deletions cut 5 bases from V and 0 bases from J, with 8 bases between. CDR3 amino acids: CASSPRGSGNTIYF. The DNA for the CDR3 is TGTGCCAGCAGTCCCAGGGGCTCTGGAAACACCATATATTTT.

This chain uses TRBV28 with TRBJ1-5; D call uncertain. With 10 bases removed from V and 7 bases from J, the gap between germline ends came to 8 bases. The CDR3 has 10 residues. Germline CDR1 MDHEN, CDR2 SYDVKM. The CDR3 bases are TGTGCCACCCACCGACAGCCCCAGCATTTT. This encodes CATHRQPQHF.

This chain links TRBV5-8 with TRBJ2-6, with 8 bases that match TRBD1. This CDR3 spans 19 amino acids. Per the germline V gene, CDR1 is SGHTS and CDR2 is YDEGEE. With V trimmed by 0 bases and J by 1 base, 9 bases remained unmatched. The CDR3 bases are TGTGCCAGCAGCTTGGTAATTTGGACAGGGACTTCTGGGGCCAACGTCCTGACTTTC. Its translation is CASSLVIWTGTSGANVLTF. Filled out from reference TRBV5-8 and TRBJ2-6, the complete variable domain reads EAGVTQSPTHLIKTRGQQATLRCSPISGHTSVYWYQQALGLGLQFLLWYDEGEERNRGNFPPRFSGRQFPNYSSELNVNALELEDSALYLCASSLVIWTGTSGANVLTFGAGSRLTVL.

This clone turned up a few times. The genes are TRBV30 and TRBJ1-5; D remains unclear. The CDR3 has 17 amino acids. CDR1 GTSNPN and CDR2 SVGIG come from the germline V gene (reference sequence). Trimming left V 2 bases short and J 0 bases short, with 17 bases between. The CDR3 coding sequence is TGTGCCTGGAGTACCGGTAGGGCTGATAATAGCAATCAGCCCCAGCATTTT. It encodes CAWSTGRADNSNQPQHF.

The CDR3 DNA follows: TGTGCCAGTAAGGAGGACCGTTCTAGCAATCAGCCCCAGCATTTT. Protein: CASKEDRSSNQPQHF. The V and J genes are TRBV19 and TRBJ1-5; D is unresolved. Between the trimmed V and J ends, which lost 7 bases and 0 bases, there was a span of 13 bases. The CDR3 is 15 residues long. Germline V gene lookup returns CDR1 LNHDA and CDR2 SQIVND (reference sequence).

This chain links TRBV6-1 with TRBJ2-2; 12 nucleotides align to TRBD1. The germline gives CDR1 MNHNS, CDR2 SASEGT. J lost 7 bases, V lost 5 bases, and 5 bases had no gene match. CDR3 length: 15 residues. CDR3 sequence (DNA): TGTGCCAGCAGTCGGGGACAGGGGGCAAGCGGGGAGCTGTTTTTT. Translating it yields CASSRGQGASGELFF.

This clone was found once. The junction departs from germline at one end; a sequencing error may be responsible. The chain employs TRBV18 and TRBJ1-1, with TRBD1 matching 9 bases. The length of the CDR3 is 15 residues. CDR1 and CDR2 (germline): KGHSH, LQKENI. The CDR3 spells CAGSPGGQGGTEAFF. In DNA, the CDR3 is TGTGCCGGCTCACCGGGGGGACAGGGTGGCACTGAAGCTTTCTTT.

V gene TRBV18 combines with J gene TRBJ1-1; 9 positions match TRBD1. The CDR3 spans 15 residues. With V trimmed by 3 bases and J by 2 bases, 4 bases remained unmatched. CDR1 KGHSH and CDR2 LQKENI come from the germline V gene. The CDR3 loop is CASSPTQGANTEAFF. As DNA, the CDR3 is TGTGCCAGCTCACCTACACAGGGGGCTAACACTGAAGCTTTCTTT. The full variable domain, completed using reference TRBV18 and TRBJ1-1, is NAGVMQNPRHLVRRRGQEARLRCSPMKGHSHVYWYRQLPEEGLKFMVYLQKENIIDESGMPKERFSAEFPKEGPSILRIQQVVRGDSAAYFCASSPTQGANTEAFFGQGTRLTVV.

The rearrangement links TRBV15 to TRBJ2-7, with 8 bases aligning to TRBD1. Germline CDR1 is LNHNV and CDR2 is YYDKDF (reference sequence). The CDR3 spans 16 residues. Trimming removed 1 base from V and 0 bases from J; junction bases left unmatched: 5. CDR3 protein: CATSRARTGSSYEQYF. DNA for the CDR3: TGTGCCACCAGCAGAGCGAGGACAGGGAGCTCCTACGAGCAGTACTTC.

V is TRBV5-1 and J is TRBJ2-6, with 8 bases aligning to TRBD1. V lost 4 bases to trimming and J lost 1 base; unmatched junction nucleotides: 7. The CDR3 covers 17 residues. CDR1 SGHRS and CDR2 YFSETQ come from the germline V gene. The CDR3 loop is CASSNSWTGSGANVLTF. The DNA of the CDR3 is TGCGCCAGCAGCAACTCCTGGACAGGGTCTGGGGCCAACGTCCTGACTTTC.

As regards this clone: One end of the junction fails to match germline, which may point to a read error. The chain recombines TRBV5-1 with TRBJ1-2; 7 bases are shared with TRBD1. Germline CDR1 is SGHRS and CDR2 is YFSETQ. The CDR3 runs to 16 residues. CDR3 sequence reads: CASSLGGQTINYGYTF. CDR3 bases: TGCGCCAGCAGTTTGGGGGGACAGACAATTAACTATGGCTACACCTTC.

V and J are TRBV5-1 and TRBJ1-2, with 7 positions matching TRBD1. CDR3 length: 14 amino acids. Germline CDR1 reads SGHRS; CDR2 reads YFSETQ. V was clipped by 4 bases and J by 5 bases; unmatched bases: 8. The CDR3 region is CASSGGQGGYGYTF. DNA for the CDR3: TGCGCCAGCAGCGGTGGGCAGGGGGGTTATGGCTACACCTTC.

J is TRBJ2-5 and V is TRBV5-4, with 7 bases fitting TRBD1. The germline V gene has CDR1 SGHNT and CDR2 YYREEE (reference sequence). Trimming at V came to 3 bases and at J to 2 bases, leaving 4 bases not matched to a gene. The CDR3 has 14 amino acids. For the CDR3, the DNA is TGTGCCAGCAGCTCGGGACAGTTACAAGAGACCCAGTACTTC. Protein product: CASSSGQLQETQYF.

V gene TRBV2 combines with J gene TRBJ2-5; D ambiguous. V gave up 6 bases and J gave up 1 base, with 9 bases separating them. The CDR3 has 13 amino acids. CDR1 and CDR2 (germline): SNHLY, FYNNEI. The CDR3 loop reads CASRVVLQETQYF. The CDR3 bases are TGTGCCAGCAGAGTCGTTCTCCAAGAGACCCAGTACTTC.

The gene calls are TRBV5-1 and TRBJ2-7; possible D gene TRBD1, 6 bases. Germline CDR1 is SGHRS and CDR2 is YFSETQ. The V and J ends lost 3 bases and 2 bases respectively, with 15 bases between them. CDR3 length equals 15 residues. The CDR3 nucleotides are TGCGCCAGCAGCTCTGGACAGTTTCTAACCTACGAGCAGTACTTC. Translation gives CASSSGQFLTYEQYF.

This clone was recorded a few times. The V gene is TRBV7-6, the J gene TRBJ2-7, with D possibly TRBD1 on 6 matching bases. The germline CDR1 and CDR2 sequences are SGHVS and FNYEAQ. The CDR3 spans 14 residues. The V gene lost 2 bases and the J gene lost 6 bases, with 14 bases spanning the gap. The CDR3 DNA reads TGTGCCAGCAGCTTAACCGGGACAAAGAGCGAGCAGTACTTC. Protein sequence: CASSLTGTKSEQYF.

This chain joins TRBV19 and TRBJ2-1, with D tentatively TRBD1 or TRBD2 (5 bases each). Trimming took 6 bases from V and 10 from J, leaving 16 bases between them. Germline V gene sequence: CDR1 LNHDA, CDR2 SQIVND (reference sequence). The length of the CDR3 is 13 residues. CDR3 sequence: CASRRGPSPEQFF. In DNA form, the CDR3 reads TGTGCCAGTAGGAGGGGTCCGTCCCCGGAGCAGTTCTTC.

Here the CDR3 reads CASSPTGETQYF. The CDR3 DNA sequence: TGTGCCAGCAGTCCTACTGGAGAGACCCAGTACTTC. V usage is TRBV13 and J usage is TRBJ2-5, with no clear D. The CDR3 extends over 12 amino acids. V was cut by 6 bases and J by 4 bases, with 9 bases left in between. The germline V gene has CDR1 PRHDT and CDR2 FYEKMQ (reference sequence).

This clone was detected once. The chain uses TRBV11-2 and TRBJ1-6, with a possible D match to TRBD1 (5 bases). CDR1 is SGHAT, CDR2 FQNNGV, per germline. Trimming took off 7 bases at V and 13 bases at J, with 11 bases between the two ends. CDR3 length: 11 amino acids. For the CDR3, the DNA is TGTGCCAGCACCCCGGGGGGTCCCCTCCACTTT. Translating it yields CASTPGGPLHF.

The chain recombines TRBV9 with TRBJ1-2; maybe TRBD1 (5 bases). Per the germline V gene, CDR1 is SGDLS and CDR2 is YYNGEE. With 3 bases removed from V and 6 bases from J, the gap between germline ends came to 18 bases. The CDR3 spans 15 residues. The CDR3 sequence: CASSALTSGWHGYTF. As DNA, the CDR3 is TGTGCCAGCAGCGCCCTAACCTCAGGGTGGCATGGCTACACCTTC.

The count of this clone is one. The gene calls are TRBV30 and TRBJ1-5; unclear D gene. V shed 2 bases and J shed 4 bases, with 12 bases lying between them. CDR3 length: 14 amino acids. Germline CDR1 and CDR2: GTSNPN and SVGIG (reference sequence). Here the CDR3 reads CAWSRSSWNQPQHF. DNA of the CDR3: TGTGCCTGGAGTAGGTCGTCATGGAATCAGCCCCAGCATTTT.